These 25 T cell receptor beta chains were all obtained from the same sample, sequenced in a study of cytomegalovirus exposure and HLA in healthy donors. The PCR had 60 Vbeta and 13 Jbeta primers. Clones were read by immunoSEQ multiplex PCR, and TCRdb kept only the in-frame ones, dropping some. This table holds roughly 68,000 clones, roughly four fifths found once. Sequences were obtained from PBMCs. The receptors come from a woman aged 25 to 39 in good health and CMV-seropositive.

The chain links TRBV5-6 to TRBJ2-3; 11 bases fit TRBD2. CDR3 length equals 18 residues. Germline V CDR1 and CDR2: SGHDT, YYEEEE. Germline trimming cut 5 bases from V and 3 bases from J; bases unmatched to any gene: 14. The CDR3 protein is CASSRPGLAVGGTDTQYF. In DNA form, the CDR3 reads TGTGCCAGCAGTCGGCCGGGACTAGCGGTAGGAGGAACAGATACGCAGTATTTT.

Only one count was recorded for this clone. The rearrangement joins TRBV7-8 to TRBJ2-5; no clear D gene. Germline assignment: CDR1 SGHVS and CDR2 FQNEAQ. CDR3 length: 11 amino acids. Trimming took 4 bases from V and 3 from J, leaving 3 bases between them. CDR3 in amino acids: CASSSEETQYF. For the CDR3, the DNA is TGTGCCAGCAGCTCGGAAGAGACCCAGTACTTC.

The chain is built from TRBV10-3 and TRBJ2-7; TRBD2 agrees at 7 bases. The CDR3 is made up of 14 amino acids. J lost 4 bases, V lost 4 bases, and 7 bases had no gene match. Germline lookup yields CDR1 ENHRY and CDR2 SYGVKD. CDR3 bases: TGTGCCATCAGTGCGGCGGGAGAGGCATACGAGCAGTACTTC. Translating gives CAISAAGEAYEQYF.

The chain has TRBV4-3 and TRBJ2-3; the D is unclear. Trimming took off 4 bases at V and 0 bases at J, with 11 bases between the two ends. Germline V gives CDR1 LGHNA, CDR2 YSLEER. The CDR3 is 15 amino acids. In DNA form, the CDR3 reads TGCGCCAGCAGCCTTAGCAGAGCTAGCACAGATACGCAGTATTTT. The encoded protein is CASSLSRASTDTQYF.

The rearrangement joins TRBV5-1 to TRBJ2-3; 14 bases agree with TRBD2. V lost 1 base, J lost 2 bases, and 9 bases stayed unmatched. The CDR3 runs to 19 residues. CDR1 is SGHRS and CDR2 is YFSETQ in the germline V gene. The CDR3 nucleotides read TGCGCCAGCAGCTTGCCGGGACTAGCGGGAGTGAACGACACAGATACGCAGTATTTT. This translates into CASSLPGLAGVNDTDTQYF.

This clone has a single count. The chain is built from TRBV5-4 and TRBJ2-7, with 13 bases identical to TRBD2. Trimming took 4 bases from V and 7 from J; bases not matched to a gene: 8. Germline V gene data show CDR1 as SGHNT and CDR2 as YYREEE (reference sequence). This CDR3 region has 15 residues. DNA of the CDR3: TGTGCCAGCAGCCCCGGGACTAGCGGGATCCGTGAGCAGTACTTC. Protein product: CASSPGTSGIREQYF.

This clone has only a few counts. The chain has TRBV27 and TRBJ2-3; perhaps TRBD1 as D (6 bases). Between the trimmed V and J ends, which lost 6 bases and 4 bases, there was a span of 17 bases. This CDR3 has 15 residues. The germline V gene encodes CDR1 MNHEY and CDR2 SMNVEV (reference sequence). CDR3 in amino acids: CASSPTPQGADTQYF. CDR3 nucleotides: TGTGCCAGCAGCCCAACCCCACAGGGAGCAGATACGCAGTATTTT.

J is TRBJ2-3 and V is TRBV5-4, with D perhaps matching TRBD2 (5 bases). The length of the CDR3 is 14 residues. V lost 4 bases, J lost 2 bases, and 11 bases lay in between. CDR1 SGHNT and CDR2 YYREEE come from the germline V gene (reference sequence). The CDR3 DNA follows: TGTGCCAGCAGCCCCATAGCGCTCACAGATACGCAGTATTTT. Translated, it gives CASSPIALTDTQYF. The full variable domain, its missing parts supplied by reference TRBV5-4 and TRBJ2-3, is ETGVTQSPTHLIKTRGQQVTLRCSSQSGHNTVSWYQQALGQGPQFIFQYYREEENGRGNFPPRFSGLQFPNYSSELNVNALELDDSALYLCASSPIALTDTQYFGPGTRLTVL.

The chain employs TRBV2 and TRBJ2-7; D is possibly TRBD2 (5 bases). V lost 5 bases to trimming and J lost 4 bases, with 18 bases between them. This CDR3 is built from 15 residues. Germline V CDR1 and CDR2: SNHLY, FYNNEI. This CDR3 reads CASSSQTISGYEQYF. CDR3 DNA sequence: TGTGCCAGCAGTTCCCAGACCATTTCGGGGTACGAGCAGTACTTC.

The chain uses TRBV7-2 and TRBJ2-3; 8 bases fit TRBD2. V was pared by 0 bases and J by 3 bases, with 2 bases of the junction left unmatched. CDR3 length equals 15 residues. Per germline, CDR1 SGHTA and CDR2 FQGNSA. CDR3 region: CASSLASGTTDTQYF. The CDR3 bases are TGTGCCAGCAGCTTAGCTAGCGGGACGACAGATACGCAGTATTTT.

This clone has just one count. CDR3 DNA sequence: TGTGCCAGCAGCCACCTACAGCTAACTCGGGGCACCGGGGAGCTGTTTTTT. It yields the protein CASSHLQLTRGTGELFF. This chain links TRBV11-2 with TRBJ2-2; a possible D gene is TRBD2 (5 bases). V lost 5 bases, J lost 4 bases, and 20 bases lay in between. The CDR3 length is 17 residues. Germline loops: CDR1 SGHAT, CDR2 FQNNGV.

The J gene is TRBJ1-5, the V gene TRBV27; D may be TRBD1 (6 bases). With 6 bases removed from V and 5 bases from J, the gap between germline ends came to 11 bases. The CDR3 is 13 amino acids. Germline assignment: CDR1 MNHEY and CDR2 SMNVEV (reference sequence). The CDR3 coding sequence is TGTGCCAGCAGCAAACAGGGTTATCAGCCCCAGCATTTT. This gives the protein CASSKQGYQPQHF.

This chain uses TRBV7-2 with TRBJ2-3; no reliable D call. This CDR3 has 15 residues. V lost 3 bases and J 6 bases, leaving 16 bases between the germline ends. Germline values: CDR1 SGHTA, CDR2 FQGNSA. CDR3 sequence: CASSFDFELVDTQYF. The CDR3 bases are TGTGCCAGCAGCTTCGACTTCGAGCTGGTGGATACGCAGTATTTT.

The J gene is TRBJ2-3, the V gene TRBV6-5; TRBD2 agrees at 9 bases. Trimming cost V 11 bases and J 3 bases; bases outside gene matches: 9. The CDR3 has 14 amino acids. Germline CDR1 reads MNHEY; CDR2 reads SVGAGI. The CDR3 DNA reads TGTGCCGGCGGGCAGACTAGCGGAACAGATACGCAGTATTTT. It encodes CAGGQTSGTDTQYF.

This clone was observed a few times. V usage is TRBV18 and J usage is TRBJ1-5, with D perhaps TRBD1 (5 bases). The CDR3 length is 15 residues. The germline V gene encodes CDR1 KGHSH and CDR2 LQKENI. V was pared by 3 bases and J by 2 bases, with 11 bases between. This CDR3 reads CASSPGGLGNQPQHF. The CDR3 nucleotides read TGTGCCAGCTCACCTGGGGGGTTAGGCAATCAGCCCCAGCATTTT.

This clone came up a few times. V and J are TRBV6-5 and TRBJ2-7; 9 bases line up with TRBD1. Losses at the gene ends were 3 bases for V and 6 bases for J; bases not matched to a gene: 12. CDR3 length: 16 residues. Germline-derived CDR1 and CDR2 are MNHEY and SVGAGI. CDR3 sequence (DNA): TGTGCCAGCAGTTATCAAGGACAGGGGTATTTAGGCGAGCAGTACTTC. Translating it yields CASSYQGQGYLGEQYF.

V is TRBV19 and J is TRBJ1-1, with 7 bases that match TRBD1. V lost 7 bases to trimming and J lost 0 bases; unmatched junction nucleotides: 14. Germline CDR1 reads LNHDA; CDR2 reads SQIVND (reference sequence). This CDR3 has 17 residues. CDR3: CASTSIQTGFMNTEAFF. CDR3 nucleotide sequence: TGTGCCAGTACCTCGATTCAGACAGGGTTCATGAACACTGAAGCTTTCTTT.

The chain is built from TRBV7-3 and TRBJ2-7; the D gene is possibly TRBD1 (7 bases). The germline gives CDR1 SGHTA, CDR2 FQGTGA. This CDR3 spans 17 amino acids. Trimming left V 4 bases short and J 0 bases short, with 19 bases between. The DNA of the CDR3 is TGTGCCAGCAGCTCTCGGCAGAGGGGGCGGGGCTCCTACGAGCAGTACTTC. It specifies CASSSRQRGRGSYEQYF.

The V gene is TRBV5-4, the J gene TRBJ1-4, with 9 bases matching TRBD1. The CDR3 consists of 14 residues. Unmatched junction bases numbered 5, after V lost 3 bases and J lost 8 bases. Germline loops: CDR1 SGHNT, CDR2 YYREEE (reference sequence). The CDR3 coding sequence is TGTGCCAGCAGCTCCACAGGGGGCGCGGAAAAACTGTTTTTT. It specifies CASSSTGGAEKLFF.

The rearrangement joins TRBV28 to TRBJ2-2, with 7 bases fitting TRBD2. J was trimmed by 5 bases and V by 1 base; bases with no gene match: 1. The CDR3 runs 14 residues. Germline-derived CDR1 and CDR2 are MDHEN and SYDVKM. The CDR3 coding sequence is TGTGCCAGCAGTTTATTTAGCGGGACCGGGGAGCTGTTTTTT. It translates to CASSLFSGTGELFF. Using reference TRBV28 and TRBJ2-2 for the parts outside the CDR3, the full variable domain is DVKVTQSSRYLVKRTGEKVFLECVQDMDHENMFWYRQDPGLGLRLIYFSYDVKMKEKGDIPEGYSVSREKKERFSLILESASTNQTSMYLCASSLFSGTGELFFGEGSRLTVL.

The chain has TRBV15 and TRBJ2-7; TRBD2 aligns across 7 bases. Germline V CDR1 and CDR2: LNHNV, YYDKDF (reference sequence). J was trimmed by 3 bases and V by 8 bases; bases with no gene match: 7. The length of the CDR3 is 13 residues. CDR3 in amino acids: CATRGAGFYEQYF. In nucleotides, the CDR3 is TGTGCCACCCGGGGAGCGGGGTTCTACGAGCAGTACTTC. Looking up the rest from reference TRBV15 and TRBJ2-7 gives the full variable domain: DAMVIQNPRYQVTQFGKPVTLSCSQTLNHNVMYWYQQKSSQAPKLLFHYYDKDFNNEADTPDNFQSRRPNTSFCFLDIRSPGLGDTAMYLCATRGAGFYEQYFGPGTRLTVT.

The chain joins TRBV30 to TRBJ1-2; the D gene is possibly TRBD1 (6 bases). Germline V gives CDR1 GTSNPN, CDR2 SVGIG (reference sequence). The ends were cut back, 3 bases at V and 8 bases at J, with 16 bases in the middle. The CDR3 runs 13 residues. The CDR3 is CAWSGGRGEGYTF. The CDR3 region has the DNA TGTGCCTGGAGCGGCGGCAGGGGTGAAGGCTACACCTTC. Supplemented by reference TRBV30 and TRBJ1-2, the full variable domain reads SQTIHQWPATLVQPVGSPLSLECTVEGTSNPNLYWYRQAAGRGLQLLFYSVGIGQISSEVPQNLSASRPQDRQFILSSKKLLLSDSGFYLCAWSGGRGEGYTFGSGTRLTVV.

This clone appeared a few times. The DNA of the CDR3 is TGTGCCAGCAGCGAGATACAGGGCTCTCCTTTGCATTTT. This codes for CASSEIQGSPLHF. The chain joins TRBV2 to TRBJ1-5, with D tentatively TRBD1 (6 bases). The CDR3 runs to 13 residues. V was clipped by 6 bases and J by 15 bases, with 21 bases between them. From germline, CDR1 is SNHLY and CDR2 FYNNEI.

The chain is built from TRBV11-2 and TRBJ2-7, with 8 bases aligning to TRBD1. This CDR3 has 16 residues. J was trimmed by 0 bases and V by 4 bases; bases with no gene match: 8. CDR1 SGHAT and CDR2 FQNNGV come from the germline V gene. The CDR3 bases are TGTGCCAGCAGCTCTCTTCCAGGGGGCATCTCCTACGAGCAGTACTTC. This translates into CASSSLPGGISYEQYF.

The J gene is TRBJ2-3, the V gene TRBV2; 10 positions match TRBD2. Germline CDR1 is SNHLY and CDR2 is FYNNEI. There are 16 residues in the CDR3. Trimming took 11 bases from V and 4 from J; bases not matched to a gene: 15. CDR3 sequence: CAPGPLAGDSADTQYF. In DNA form, the CDR3 reads TGTGCCCCCGGTCCGCTAGCGGGAGACTCCGCAGATACGCAGTATTTT.